The sequence of this TCR beta chain was determined in a study of T cell repertoires in cytomegalovirus infection. TCRdb itself ran the reads through MiXCR, one entry per CDR3 protein. The sample has about 360,000 distinct CDR3 sequences; 15% to 20% are singletons. This TCR came from a human donor in good health (CMV status not recorded). Some clones in this sample may be carry-over from other donors' samples. Sequences were obtained from PBMCs.

The CDR3 region is CSARARGQGAGGYTF. CDR3 nucleotides: TGCAGTGCTAGAGCCCGAGGACAGGGGGCGGGGGGCTACACCTTC. This sequence joins TRBV20-1 and TRBJ1-2; 11 bases match TRBD1. With V trimmed by 1 base and J by 8 bases, 9 bases remained unmatched. CDR1 DFQATT and CDR2 SNEGSKA come from the germline V gene (reference sequence). This CDR3 region has 15 residues.